The 17 T cell receptor beta chains below come from one sample, sequenced in a study of CD8 T cells in ankylosing spondylitis. Their cognate antigens are unknown. TCRdb passed the 5' RACE reads through MiXCR, listing each CDR3 protein once. The data hold about 420,000 distinct CDR3 sequences, with around 24% observed a single time. Study results and caveats: Typical of ankylosing spondylitis blood, it appeared, was a TCR beta motif of fewer than 10 highly homologous variants.

Sequenced: blood, either unsorted or a sorted T cell fraction (not recorded which). The receptors here all came from a male donor with ankylosing spondylitis.

This clonotype was seen a handful of times. This sequence joins TRBV11-3 and TRBJ2-2; D is possibly TRBD1 (6 bases). Germline loops: CDR1 SGHNT, CDR2 YENEEA. The CDR3 has 15 residues. Trimming shortened V by 5 bases and J by 2 bases, and 12 bases separated the two germline ends. In DNA form, the CDR3 reads TGTGCCAGCAGCCCCTTACAGGGAAACACCGGGGAGCTGTTTTTT. Amino acids: CASSPLQGNTGELFF.

The rearrangement uses TRBV7-2 and TRBJ1-2, with a weak D call TRBD1 (5 bases). This CDR3 comprises 14 residues. Trimming removed 5 bases from V and 4 bases from J, with 14 bases in between. CDR1 SGHTA and CDR2 FQGNSA come from the germline V gene. CDR3 protein: CASSLVGDAYGYTF. The CDR3 bases are TGTGCCAGCAGCCTAGTAGGGGACGCCTATGGCTACACCTTC. Together with reference TRBV7-2 and TRBJ1-2, the CDR3 gives the full variable domain: GAGVSQSPSNKVTEKGKDVELRCDPISGHTALYWYRQSLGQGLEFLIYFQGNSAPDKSGLPSDRFSAERTGGSVSTLTIQRTQQEDSAVYLCASSLVGDAYGYTFGSGTRLTVV.

This clonotype occurred many times. The chain combines TRBV5-1 with TRBJ2-2; D is possibly TRBD1 (6 bases). Per the germline V gene, CDR1 is SGHRS and CDR2 is YFSETQ. The ends were cut back, 6 bases at V and 1 base at J, with 10 bases in the middle. CDR3 size: 14 residues. CDR3 DNA: TGCGCCAGCACTGGGACATTGAACACCGGGGAGCTGTTTTTT. Encoded protein: CASTGTLNTGELFF. Full variable domain (outside the CDR3, taken from reference TRBV5-1 and TRBJ2-2): KAGVTQTPRYLIKTRGQQVTLSCSPISGHRSVSWYQQTPGQGLQFLFEYFSETQRNKGNFPGRFSGRQFSNSRSEMNVSTLELGDSALYLCASTGTLNTGELFFGEGSRLTVL.

This clonotype has only a few counts. This chain connects TRBV12-3 or TRBV12-4 to TRBJ1-1, with D perhaps matching TRBD1 (5 bases). The V end lost 1 base, the J end lost 1 base, and 10 bases lay between the germline ends. The CDR3 is 15 amino acids. For the CDR3, the DNA is TGTGCCAGCAGTTTAGTCGGGGCACGGAACACTGAAGCTTTCTTT. It codes for CASSLVGARNTEAFF.

This clonotype has a handful of counts. A read error may explain this, as a much larger clone is one base away. This chain links TRBV29-1 with TRBJ1-1, with D maybe TRBD1 (5 bases). The V gene lost 2 bases and the J gene lost 1 base, with 8 bases spanning the gap. CDR3 length: 13 residues. CDR1 is SQVTM and CDR2 is ANQGSEA in the germline V gene. The CDR3 reads CSVESQGNTEAFF. The CDR3 region has the DNA TGCAGCGTTGAAAGTCAGGGGAACACTGAAGCTTTCTTT.

The chain links TRBV4-2 to TRBJ2-3; 8 bases fit TRBD2. The CDR3 extends over 16 amino acids. Germline V lookup: CDR1 LGHNA, CDR2 YNFKEQ. V lost 0 bases and J lost 3; bases outside the gene matches: 5. The DNA for the CDR3 is TGTGCCAGCAGCCAAGATCGAACTAGCGGAACAGATACGCAGTATTTT. It codes for CASSQDRTSGTDTQYF.

This clonotype showed up just a few times. V and J are TRBV4-3 and TRBJ1-1, with TRBD1 matching 10 bases. Germline values: CDR1 LGHNA, CDR2 YSLEER. The CDR3 runs to 15 residues. The V and J ends lost 3 bases and 10 bases, in that order; junction bases with no gene match: 11. In nucleotides, the CDR3 is TGCGCCAGCAGCCACCCAGGACAGGGGGTGAGTCGAGCTTTCTTT. Translated, it gives CASSHPGQGVSRAFF.

The chain carries TRBV28 and TRBJ2-1, with TRBD1 matching over 11 bases. The germline CDR1 and CDR2 sequences are MDHEN and SYDVKM. This CDR3 comprises 14 residues. The trim removed 6 bases at V and 9 bases at J, leaving 7 bases unmatched. CDR3 DNA sequence: TGTGCCAGCAGACCGGGACAGGGGGTCGGTGAGCAGTTCTTC. This encodes CASRPGQGVGEQFF.

The chain uses TRBV29-1 and TRBJ1-5; perhaps TRBD1 as D (6 bases). Deletions cut 1 base from V and 4 bases from J, with 11 bases between. From germline, CDR1 is SQVTM and CDR2 ANQGSEA. This CDR3 is built from 14 residues. The CDR3 nucleotides are TGCAGCGTTGAAGGGGGGCCGGGTAATCAGCCCCAGCATTTT. It specifies CSVEGGPGNQPQHF.

The CDR3 loop is CATSDFGGGYNEQFF. The CDR3 nucleotides read TGTGCCACCAGTGATTTCGGGGGAGGATACAATGAGCAGTTCTTC. The gene calls are TRBV24-1 and TRBJ2-1, with D possibly matching TRBD2 (6 bases). CDR3 length: 15 amino acids. V dropped 1 base and J dropped 4 bases, with 10 bases sitting between them. Per germline, CDR1 KGHDR and CDR2 SFDVKD.

The J gene is TRBJ1-1, the V gene TRBV20-1, with a weak D call TRBD1 (6 bases). In germline, CDR1 is DFQATT, CDR2 SNEGSKA (reference sequence). The CDR3 sequence is 16 residues long. Trimming left V 5 bases short and J 0 bases short, with 19 bases between. The CDR3, as DNA: TGCAGTGCTTCCTCGATCCCGACAGGAGTGAACACTGAAGCTTTCTTT. This sequence encodes CSASSIPTGVNTEAFF.

This clonotype has only a few counts. This chain uses TRBV5-1 with TRBJ1-4; D is ambiguous. V dropped 6 bases and J dropped 5 bases, with 11 bases sitting between them. Germline CDR1 reads SGHRS; CDR2 reads YFSETQ. CDR3 length: 13 amino acids. The CDR3 bases are TGCGCCAGCACGAGAGGGAGAAATGAAAAACTGTTTTTT. This sequence encodes CASTRGRNEKLFF.

This chain uses TRBV20-1 with TRBJ2-3; the match to TRBD2 covers 7 bases. Germline V gene lookup returns CDR1 DFQATT and CDR2 SNEGSKA (reference sequence). This CDR3 is built from 12 residues. After removal of 7 bases from V and 4 bases from J, the junction contained 5 bases not matched to a gene. In DNA, the CDR3 is TGCAGTGGCGGGAGTAGCGCAGATACGCAGTATTTT. Amino acids: CSGGSSADTQYF.

This clonotype has a handful of counts. The J gene is TRBJ2-3, the V gene TRBV25-1, with D maybe TRBD1 (6 bases). This CDR3 contains 15 residues. Germline V gene sequence: CDR1 MGHDK, CDR2 SYGVNS. Between the trimmed V and J ends, which lost 5 bases and 2 bases, there was a span of 14 bases. The CDR3 DNA is TGTGCCAGCAGTCAGACGGGACATTACACAGATACGCAGTATTTT. Translated: CASSQTGHYTDTQYF.

The chain employs TRBV7-2 and TRBJ2-2; possible D gene TRBD1, 5 bases. The CDR3 runs to 16 residues. The V and J ends lost 5 bases and 7 bases respectively, with 20 bases between them. Germline V gives CDR1 SGHTA, CDR2 FQGNSA. CDR3 amino acids: CASSVNGAGIGGELFF. The DNA of the CDR3 is TGTGCCAGCAGCGTAAATGGGGCAGGGATTGGCGGGGAGCTGTTTTTT.

The V call is TRBV5-1, the J call TRBJ1-1, with a tentative D call TRBD1 (6 bases). V lost 4 bases and J 0 bases, leaving 16 bases between the germline ends. This CDR3 contains 16 residues. In germline, CDR1 is SGHRS, CDR2 YFSETQ. The CDR3 DNA is TGCGCCAGCAGCCCCTTGACAGGTACCCTGAACACTGAAGCTTTCTTT. Translation gives CASSPLTGTLNTEAFF.

The rearrangement uses TRBV5-1 and TRBJ2-1; TRBD2 matches at 11 bases. V gave up 4 bases and J gave up 6 bases; unmatched junction bases: 6. Germline CDR1 SGHRS, CDR2 YFSETQ. The CDR3 totals 15 residues. CDR3 sequence: CASSQQLAGGNEQFF. The CDR3 DNA follows: TGCGCCAGCAGCCAACAGCTAGCGGGAGGCAATGAGCAGTTCTTC.